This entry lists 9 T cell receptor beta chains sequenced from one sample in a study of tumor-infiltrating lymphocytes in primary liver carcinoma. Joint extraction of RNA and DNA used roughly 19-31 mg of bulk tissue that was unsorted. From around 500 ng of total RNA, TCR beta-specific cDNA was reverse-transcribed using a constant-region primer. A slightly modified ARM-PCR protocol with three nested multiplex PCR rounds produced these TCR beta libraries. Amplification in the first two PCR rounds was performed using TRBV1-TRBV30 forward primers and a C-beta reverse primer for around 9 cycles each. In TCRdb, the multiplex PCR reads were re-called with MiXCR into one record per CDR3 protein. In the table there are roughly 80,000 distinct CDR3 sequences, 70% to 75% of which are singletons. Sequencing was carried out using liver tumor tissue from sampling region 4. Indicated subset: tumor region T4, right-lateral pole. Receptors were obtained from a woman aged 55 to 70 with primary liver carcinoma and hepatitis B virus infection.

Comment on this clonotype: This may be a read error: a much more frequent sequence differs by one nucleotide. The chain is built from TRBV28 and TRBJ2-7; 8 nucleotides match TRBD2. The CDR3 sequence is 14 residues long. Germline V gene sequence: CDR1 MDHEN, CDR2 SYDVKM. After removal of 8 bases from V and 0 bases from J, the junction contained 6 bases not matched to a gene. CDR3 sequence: CASRGSGISYEQYF. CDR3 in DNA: TGTGCCAGCCGGGGTAGCGGGATCTCCTACGAGCAGTACTTC.

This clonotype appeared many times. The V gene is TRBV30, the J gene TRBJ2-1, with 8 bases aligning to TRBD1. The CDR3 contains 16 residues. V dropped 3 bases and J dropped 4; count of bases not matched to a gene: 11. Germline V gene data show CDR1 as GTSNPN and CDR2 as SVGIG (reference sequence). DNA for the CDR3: TGTGCCTGGAGGGGCGGACAGGGAATAGAGTACAATGAGCAGTTCTTC. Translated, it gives CAWRGGQGIEYNEQFF.

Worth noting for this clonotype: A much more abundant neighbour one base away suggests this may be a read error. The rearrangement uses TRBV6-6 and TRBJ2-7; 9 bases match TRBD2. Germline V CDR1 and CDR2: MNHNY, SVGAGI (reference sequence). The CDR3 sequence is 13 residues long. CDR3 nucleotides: TGTGCCAGCTCCTTGACTAGCGGCTGCGAGCGGTACTTC. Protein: CASSLTSGCERYF.

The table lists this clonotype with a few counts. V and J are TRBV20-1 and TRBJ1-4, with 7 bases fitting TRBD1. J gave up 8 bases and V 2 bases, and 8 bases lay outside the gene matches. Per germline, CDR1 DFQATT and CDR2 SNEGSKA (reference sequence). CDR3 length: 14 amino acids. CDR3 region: CSARQTGVGEKLFF. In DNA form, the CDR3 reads TGCAGTGCTAGACAAACAGGGGTTGGGGAAAAACTGTTTTTT.

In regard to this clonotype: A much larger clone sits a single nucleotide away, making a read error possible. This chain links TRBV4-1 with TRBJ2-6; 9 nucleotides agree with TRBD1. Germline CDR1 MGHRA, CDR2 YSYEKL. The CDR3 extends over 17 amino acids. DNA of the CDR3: TGCGCCAGCAGCCAAGAGGGACAGGGTTCTGGGGTCAACGTCCTGACTTTC. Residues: CASSQEGQGSGVNVLTF.

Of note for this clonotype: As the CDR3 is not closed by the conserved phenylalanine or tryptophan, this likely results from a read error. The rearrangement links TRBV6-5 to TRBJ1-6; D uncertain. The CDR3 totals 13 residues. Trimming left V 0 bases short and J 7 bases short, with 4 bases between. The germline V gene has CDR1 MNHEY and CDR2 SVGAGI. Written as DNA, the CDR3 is TGTGCCAGCAGTTACTCAAAGAATTCACCCCTCCACTCT. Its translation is CASSYSKNSPLHS.

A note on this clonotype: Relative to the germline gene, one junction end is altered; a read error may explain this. DNA for the CDR3: TGTGCCAGCAGTTTAACCGGGACAGGACCGAAGCAGCTCTTC. This codes for CASSLTGTGPKQLF. This chain joins TRBV12-3 or TRBV12-4 and TRBJ2-1; 8 positions agree with TRBD1. This CDR3 spans 14 amino acids.

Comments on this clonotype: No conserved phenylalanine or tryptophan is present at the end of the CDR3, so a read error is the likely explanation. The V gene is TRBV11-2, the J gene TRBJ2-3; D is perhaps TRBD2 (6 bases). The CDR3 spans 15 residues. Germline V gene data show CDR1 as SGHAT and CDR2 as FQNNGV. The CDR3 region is CDSSLGTGGTDTQYS. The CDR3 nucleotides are TGTGACAGCAGCTTAGGAACGGGAGGCACAGATACGCAGTATTCT.

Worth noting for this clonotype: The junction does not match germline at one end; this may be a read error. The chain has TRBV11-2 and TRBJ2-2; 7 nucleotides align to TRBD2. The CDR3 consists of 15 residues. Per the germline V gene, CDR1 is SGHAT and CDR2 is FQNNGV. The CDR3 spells CASSLPQGPSGEPFF. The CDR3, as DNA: TGTGCCAGCAGCCTTCCGCAAGGACCGAGCGGGGAGCCGTTTTTT.